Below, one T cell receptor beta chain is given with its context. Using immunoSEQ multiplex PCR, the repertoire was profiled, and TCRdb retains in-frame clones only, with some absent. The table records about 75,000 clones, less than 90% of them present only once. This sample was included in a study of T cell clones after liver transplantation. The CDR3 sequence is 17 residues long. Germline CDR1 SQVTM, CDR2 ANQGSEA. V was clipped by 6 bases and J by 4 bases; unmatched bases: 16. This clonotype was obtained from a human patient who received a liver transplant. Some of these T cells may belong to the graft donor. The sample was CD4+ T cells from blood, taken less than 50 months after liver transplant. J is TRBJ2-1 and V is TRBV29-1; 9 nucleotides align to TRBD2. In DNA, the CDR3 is TGCAGCGTCGCTAGCGGGGTGGGGGTTACTCTGTACAATGAGCAGTTCTTC. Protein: CSVASGVGVTLYNEQFF.